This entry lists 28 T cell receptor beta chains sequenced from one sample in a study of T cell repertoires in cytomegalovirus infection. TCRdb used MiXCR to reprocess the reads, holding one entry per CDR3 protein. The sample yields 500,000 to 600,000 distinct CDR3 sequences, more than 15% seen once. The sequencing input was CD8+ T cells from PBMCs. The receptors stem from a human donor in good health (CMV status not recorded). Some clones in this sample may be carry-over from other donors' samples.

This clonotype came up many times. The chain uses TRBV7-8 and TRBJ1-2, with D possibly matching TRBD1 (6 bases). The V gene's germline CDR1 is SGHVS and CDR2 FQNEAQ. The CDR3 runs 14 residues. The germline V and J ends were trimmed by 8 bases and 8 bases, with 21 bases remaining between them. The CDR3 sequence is CASREDPGAKGYTF. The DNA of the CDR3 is TGTGCCAGCCGCGAAGATCCGGGGGCTAAAGGCTACACCTTC.

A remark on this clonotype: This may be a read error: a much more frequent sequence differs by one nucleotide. The CDR3 DNA reads TGTGCCAGCAGCGCTTACTATGGCTACACCTTC. Its protein is CASSAYYGYTF. The rearrangement uses TRBV9 and TRBJ1-2; D is unresolved. In germline, CDR1 is SGDLS, CDR2 YYNGEE. The V end lost 3 bases, the J end lost 3 bases, and 3 bases lay between the germline ends. The CDR3 has 11 amino acids.

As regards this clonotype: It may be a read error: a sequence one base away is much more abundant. CDR3 bases: TGTGCCAGCAGCGAGAGGACGGACAGGAGATATGGCTACACCTTC. Its translation: CASSERTDRRYGYTF. The chain joins TRBV6-8 to TRBJ1-2; the match to TRBD1 covers 7 bases. The V gene end was trimmed by 6 bases and the J gene end by 5 bases; junction bases not matched to a gene: 12. Germline V gives CDR1 MNHGY, CDR2 SAAAGT. The CDR3 has 15 residues.

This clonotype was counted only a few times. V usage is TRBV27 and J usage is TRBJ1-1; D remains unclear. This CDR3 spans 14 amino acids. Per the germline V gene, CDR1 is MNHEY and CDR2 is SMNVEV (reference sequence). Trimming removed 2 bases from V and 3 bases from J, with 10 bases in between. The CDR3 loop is CASSLVLTHTEAFF. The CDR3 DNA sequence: TGTGCCAGCAGTTTAGTTCTCACGCACACTGAAGCTTTCTTT.

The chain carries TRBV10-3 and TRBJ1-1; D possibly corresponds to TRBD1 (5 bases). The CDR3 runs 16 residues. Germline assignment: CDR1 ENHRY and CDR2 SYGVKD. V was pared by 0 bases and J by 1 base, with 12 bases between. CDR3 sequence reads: CAISESGNRWNTEAFF. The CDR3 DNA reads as TGTGCCATCAGTGAGTCGGGGAACAGGTGGAACACTGAAGCTTTCTTT.

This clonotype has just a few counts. CDR3 bases: TGTGCCAGTGCGGCCAGTTTCAGGGGGCCTAACTATGGCTACACCTTC. Translation: CASAASFRGPNYGYTF. V is TRBV19 and J is TRBJ1-2; 8 bases are shared with TRBD1. Germline V gene data show CDR1 as LNHDA and CDR2 as SQIVND (reference sequence). Unmatched junction bases numbered 11, after V lost 8 bases and J lost 0 bases. The CDR3 has 16 residues. Supplemented by reference TRBV19 and TRBJ1-2, the full variable domain reads DGGITQSPKYLFRKEGQNVTLSCEQNLNHDAMYWYRQDPGQGLRLIYYSQIVNDFQKGDIAEGYSVSREKKESFPLTVTSAQKNPTAFYLCASAASFRGPNYGYTFGSGTRLTVV.

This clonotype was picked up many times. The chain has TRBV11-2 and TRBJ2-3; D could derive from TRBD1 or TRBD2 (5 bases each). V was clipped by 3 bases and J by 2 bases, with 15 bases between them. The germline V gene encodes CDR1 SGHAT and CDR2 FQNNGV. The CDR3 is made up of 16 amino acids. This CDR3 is CASSLPPSGTTDTQYF. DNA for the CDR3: TGTGCCAGCAGCTTGCCCCCATCGGGGACCACAGATACGCAGTATTTT.

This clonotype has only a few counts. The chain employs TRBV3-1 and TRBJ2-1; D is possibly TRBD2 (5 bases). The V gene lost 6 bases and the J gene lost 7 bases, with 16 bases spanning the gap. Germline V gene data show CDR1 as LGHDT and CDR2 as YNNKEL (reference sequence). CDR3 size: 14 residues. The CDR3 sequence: CASRDQTGSNEQFF. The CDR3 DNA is TGTGCCAGCAGAGACCAAACGGGATCAAATGAGCAGTTCTTC.

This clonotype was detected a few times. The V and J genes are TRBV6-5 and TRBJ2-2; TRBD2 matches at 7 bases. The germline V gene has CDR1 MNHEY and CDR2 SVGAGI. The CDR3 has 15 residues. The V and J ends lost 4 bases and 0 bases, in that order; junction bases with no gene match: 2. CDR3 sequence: CASSWEGSNTGELFF. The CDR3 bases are TGTGCCAGCAGTTGGGAGGGCTCGAACACCGGGGAGCTGTTTTTT.

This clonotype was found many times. Here the CDR3 DNA reads TGTGCTAGTGGTTTCAGGAACACTGAAGCTTTCTTT. Amino acid sequence: CASGFRNTEAFF. The gene calls are TRBV12-5 and TRBJ1-1, with D uncertain. Trimming cost V 3 bases and J 1 base, with 3 bases left between them. Per the germline V gene, CDR1 is LGHNT and CDR2 is FRNRAP. The CDR3 loop spans 12 amino acids.

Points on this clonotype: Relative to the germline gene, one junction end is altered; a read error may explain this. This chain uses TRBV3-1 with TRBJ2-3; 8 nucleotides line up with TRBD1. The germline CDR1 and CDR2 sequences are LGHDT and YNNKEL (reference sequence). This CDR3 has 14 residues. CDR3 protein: CASSQDLADRAPGF. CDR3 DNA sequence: TGTGCCAGCAGCCAAGATCTGGCGGACAGGGCTCCCGGGTTT.

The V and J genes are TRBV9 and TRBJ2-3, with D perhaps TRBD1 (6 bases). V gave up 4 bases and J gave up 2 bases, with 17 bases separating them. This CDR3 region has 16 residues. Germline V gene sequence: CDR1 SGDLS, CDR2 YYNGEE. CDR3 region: CASSPLDRRPTDTQYF. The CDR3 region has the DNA TGTGCCAGCAGCCCTCTAGACAGGCGACCCACAGATACGCAGTATTTT.

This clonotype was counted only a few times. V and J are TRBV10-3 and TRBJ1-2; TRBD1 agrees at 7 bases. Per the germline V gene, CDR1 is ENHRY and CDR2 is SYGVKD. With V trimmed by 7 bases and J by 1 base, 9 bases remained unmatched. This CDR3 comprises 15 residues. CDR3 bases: TGTGCCATCATGGCGGGACAGACTTTTAACTATGGCTACACCTTC. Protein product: CAIMAGQTFNYGYTF.

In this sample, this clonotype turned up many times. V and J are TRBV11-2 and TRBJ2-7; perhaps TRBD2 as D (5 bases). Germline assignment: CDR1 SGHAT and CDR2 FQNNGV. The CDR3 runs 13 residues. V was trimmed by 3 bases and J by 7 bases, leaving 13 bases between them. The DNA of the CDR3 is TGTGCCAGCAGCTTGTGGGGAGTGGAAGAGCAGTACTTC. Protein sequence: CASSLWGVEEQYF.

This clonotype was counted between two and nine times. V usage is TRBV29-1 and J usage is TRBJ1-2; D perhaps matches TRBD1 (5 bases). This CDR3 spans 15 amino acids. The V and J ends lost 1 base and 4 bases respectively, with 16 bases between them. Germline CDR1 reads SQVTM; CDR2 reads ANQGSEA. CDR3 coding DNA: TGCAGCGTTGAAGCGTTGGAGGGACGGGGCTATGGCTACACCTTC. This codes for CSVEALEGRGYGYTF.

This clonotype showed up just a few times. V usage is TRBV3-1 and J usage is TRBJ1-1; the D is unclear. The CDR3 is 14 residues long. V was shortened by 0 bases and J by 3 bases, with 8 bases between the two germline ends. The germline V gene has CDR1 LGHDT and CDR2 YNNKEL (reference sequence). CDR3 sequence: CASSQDLRDTEAFF. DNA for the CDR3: TGTGCCAGCAGCCAAGATCTGAGAGACACTGAAGCTTTCTTT.

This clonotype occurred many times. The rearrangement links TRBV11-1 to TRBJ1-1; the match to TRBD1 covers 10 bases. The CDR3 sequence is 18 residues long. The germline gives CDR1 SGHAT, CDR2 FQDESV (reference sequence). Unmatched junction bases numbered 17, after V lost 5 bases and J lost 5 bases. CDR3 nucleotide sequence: TGTGCCAGCAGCCCAGACAGGGGGCGATCTGTCTCGGGGACTGAAGCTTTCTTT. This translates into CASSPDRGRSVSGTEAFF.

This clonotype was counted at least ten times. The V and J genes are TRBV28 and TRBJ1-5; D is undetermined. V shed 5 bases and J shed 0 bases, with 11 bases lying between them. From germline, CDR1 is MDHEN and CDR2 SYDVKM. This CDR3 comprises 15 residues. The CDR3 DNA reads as TGTGCCAGCAGTCTGACGGAACATAGCAATCAGCCCCAGCATTTT. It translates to CASSLTEHSNQPQHF.

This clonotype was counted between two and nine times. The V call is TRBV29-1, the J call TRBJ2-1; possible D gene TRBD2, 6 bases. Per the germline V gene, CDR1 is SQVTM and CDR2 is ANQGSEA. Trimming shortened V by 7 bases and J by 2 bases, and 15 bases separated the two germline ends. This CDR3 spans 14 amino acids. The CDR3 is CSGSGGAAYNEQFF. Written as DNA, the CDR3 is TGCAGCGGGTCCGGGGGAGCTGCCTACAATGAGCAGTTCTTC.

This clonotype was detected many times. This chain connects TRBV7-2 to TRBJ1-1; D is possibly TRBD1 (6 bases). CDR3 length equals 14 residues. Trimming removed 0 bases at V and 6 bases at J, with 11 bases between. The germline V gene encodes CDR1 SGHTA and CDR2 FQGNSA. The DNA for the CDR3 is TGTGCCAGCAGCTTAGCGCGGGGACACCCTGAAGCTTTCTTT. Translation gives CASSLARGHPEAFF.

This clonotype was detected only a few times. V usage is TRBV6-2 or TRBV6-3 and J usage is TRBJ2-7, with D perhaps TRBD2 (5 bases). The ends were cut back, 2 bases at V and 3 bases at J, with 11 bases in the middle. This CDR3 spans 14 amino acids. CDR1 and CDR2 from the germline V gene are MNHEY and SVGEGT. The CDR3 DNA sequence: TGTGCCAGCAGTTACCTCTCCGGGATCTACGAGCAGTACTTC. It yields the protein CASSYLSGIYEQYF.

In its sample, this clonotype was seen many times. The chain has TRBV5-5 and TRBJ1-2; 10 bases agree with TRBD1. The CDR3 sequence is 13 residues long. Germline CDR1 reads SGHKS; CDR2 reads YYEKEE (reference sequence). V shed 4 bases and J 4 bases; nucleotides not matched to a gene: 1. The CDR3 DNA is TGTGCCAGCAGCCGGACAGGGGGCTATGGCTACACCTTC. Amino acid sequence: CASSRTGGYGYTF.

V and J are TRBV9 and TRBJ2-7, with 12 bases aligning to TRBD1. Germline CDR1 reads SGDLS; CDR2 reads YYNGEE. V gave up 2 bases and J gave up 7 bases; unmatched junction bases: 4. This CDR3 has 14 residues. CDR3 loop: CASSVGDRGREQYF. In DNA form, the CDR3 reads TGTGCCAGCAGCGTGGGGGACAGGGGGCGGGAGCAGTACTTC.

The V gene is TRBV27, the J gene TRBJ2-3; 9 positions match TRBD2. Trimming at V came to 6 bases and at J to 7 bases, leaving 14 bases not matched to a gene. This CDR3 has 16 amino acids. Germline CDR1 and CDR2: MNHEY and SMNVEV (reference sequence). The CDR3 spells CASSPPHGGGAYTQYF. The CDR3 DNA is TGTGCCAGCAGCCCCCCCCATGGCGGGGGGGCATATACGCAGTATTTT.

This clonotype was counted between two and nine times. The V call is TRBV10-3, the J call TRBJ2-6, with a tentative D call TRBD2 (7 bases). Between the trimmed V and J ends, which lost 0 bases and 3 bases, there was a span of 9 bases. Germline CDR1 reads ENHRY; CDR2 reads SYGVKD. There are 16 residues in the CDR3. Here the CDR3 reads CAISESRGGGANVLTF. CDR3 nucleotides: TGTGCCATCAGTGAGTCAAGGGGGGGTGGGGCCAACGTCCTGACTTTC.

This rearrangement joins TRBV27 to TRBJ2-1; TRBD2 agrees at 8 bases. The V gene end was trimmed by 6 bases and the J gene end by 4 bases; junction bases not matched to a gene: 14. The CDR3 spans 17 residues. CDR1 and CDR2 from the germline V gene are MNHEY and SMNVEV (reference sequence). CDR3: CASSSGGPAPLYNEQFF. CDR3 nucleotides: TGTGCCAGCAGCTCGGGAGGGCCGGCCCCCCTGTACAATGAGCAGTTCTTC.

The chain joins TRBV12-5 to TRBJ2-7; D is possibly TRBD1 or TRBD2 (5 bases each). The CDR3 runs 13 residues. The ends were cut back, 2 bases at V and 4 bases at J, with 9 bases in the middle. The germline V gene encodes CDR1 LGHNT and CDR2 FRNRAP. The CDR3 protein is CASGLTWGYEQYF. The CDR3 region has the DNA TGTGCTAGTGGTTTGACGTGGGGGTACGAGCAGTACTTC.

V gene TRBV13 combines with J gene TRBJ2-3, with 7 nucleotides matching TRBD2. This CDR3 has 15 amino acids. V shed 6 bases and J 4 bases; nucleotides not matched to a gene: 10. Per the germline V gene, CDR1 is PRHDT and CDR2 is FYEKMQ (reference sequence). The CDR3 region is CASSSGRRGADTQYF. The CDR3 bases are TGTGCCAGCAGTTCCGGCCGCCGGGGGGCAGATACGCAGTATTTT.